Below are 16 T cell receptor beta chains sequenced from a single sample in a study of blood T cell repertoires in COVID-19. Using immunoSEQ multiplex PCR, the repertoire was profiled, and TCRdb retains in-frame clones only, with some absent. The table lists some 250,000 clones, roughly 90% of them singletons. Material for sequencing was PBMCs or T cells enriched from blood (not recorded which). The receptors were gathered from a man aged 35-49 years who had recovered from COVID-19.

V usage is TRBV19 and J usage is TRBJ1-5; 9 bases agree with TRBD1. Germline V gene lookup returns CDR1 LNHDA and CDR2 SQIVND (reference sequence). With V trimmed by 6 bases and J by 7 bases, 7 bases remained unmatched. This CDR3 is 14 amino acids long. The CDR3 is CASSTTGGRQPQHF. CDR3 bases: TGTGCCAGTAGCACCACAGGGGGCAGGCAGCCCCAGCATTTT. The full variable domain, rest sourced from reference TRBV19 and TRBJ1-5, is DGGITQSPKYLFRKEGQNVTLSCEQNLNHDAMYWYRQDPGQGLRLIYYSQIVNDFQKGDIAEGYSVSREKKESFPLTVTSAQKNPTAFYLCASSTTGGRQPQHFGDGTRLSIL.

This chain joins TRBV13 and TRBJ2-7; perhaps TRBD1 as D (6 bases). The CDR3 length is 15 residues. Germline values: CDR1 PRHDT, CDR2 FYEKMQ (reference sequence). The V end was cut by 0 bases, the J end by 6 bases, with 15 bases between. CDR3 residues: CASSLGQGGVTEQYF. In nucleotides, the CDR3 is TGTGCCAGCAGCTTAGGACAGGGCGGTGTGACCGAGCAGTACTTC.

The chain recombines TRBV5-1 with TRBJ1-1; 7 bases line up with TRBD1. V was clipped by 0 bases and J by 6 bases; unmatched bases: 11. CDR3 size: 16 residues. Germline CDR1 SGHRS, CDR2 YFSETQ. The CDR3 protein is CASSLEPVGQGAEAFF. CDR3 nucleotide sequence: TGCGCCAGCAGCTTGGAACCGGTCGGGCAGGGGGCTGAAGCTTTCTTT.

A single count supports this clone. V and J are TRBV5-1 and TRBJ2-2, with 7 positions matching TRBD1. With V trimmed by 1 base and J by 5 bases, 8 bases remained unmatched. Germline V gives CDR1 SGHRS, CDR2 YFSETQ. The CDR3 is made up of 16 amino acids. The CDR3 DNA sequence: TGCGCCAGCAGCTTGTTTTCCGGGACAGCGACCGGGGAGCTGTTTTTT. Translating it yields CASSLFSGTATGELFF.

In this sample, this clone is large. This chain connects TRBV5-6 to TRBJ1-2; 7 bases are shared with TRBD1. CDR3 size: 18 residues. From germline, CDR1 is SGHDT and CDR2 YYEEEE. V shed 3 bases, J shed 5 bases, and the junction held 19 bases outside the gene matches. The chain's CDR3 is CASSSSEGDRSRVYGYTF. The DNA for the CDR3 is TGTGCCAGCAGCTCCTCCGAGGGGGACAGATCGAGGGTTTATGGCTACACCTTC.

This clone was seen only a few times. This chain joins TRBV5-4 and TRBJ1-4; 10 bases are shared with TRBD1. The CDR3 is 15 amino acids. Trimming took 2 bases from V and 8 from J; bases not matched to a gene: 6. In germline, CDR1 is SGHNT, CDR2 YYREEE (reference sequence). CDR3 in DNA: TGTGCCAGCAGCTTCGCGGGACAGGGGTTAGAAAAACTGTTTTTT. Encoded protein: CASSFAGQGLEKLFF.

The V gene is TRBV19, the J gene TRBJ1-2, with unresolved D. V shed 3 bases and J shed 1 base, with 9 bases lying between them. This CDR3 is 14 amino acids long. CDR1 and CDR2 from the germline V gene are LNHDA and SQIVND (reference sequence). The CDR3 DNA follows: TGTGCCAGTAGTATCACAACGAATAACTATGGCTACACCTTC. It translates to CASSITTNNYGYTF.

The V call is TRBV27, the J call TRBJ2-7; 10 bases fit TRBD2. The CDR3 consists of 17 residues. The V gene end was trimmed by 6 bases and the J gene end by 3 bases; junction bases not matched to a gene: 14. Germline values: CDR1 MNHEY, CDR2 SMNVEV (reference sequence). CDR3 sequence: CASSTLRTSGLDYEQYF. Written as DNA, the CDR3 is TGTGCCAGCAGCACCTTAAGGACTAGCGGACTAGACTACGAGCAGTACTTC.

The chain combines TRBV5-1 with TRBJ2-5; TRBD1 matches 9 bases. CDR1 and CDR2 (germline): SGHRS, YFSETQ. The CDR3 runs 15 residues. After removal of 7 bases from V and 7 bases from J, the junction contained 14 bases not matched to a gene. The CDR3 loop reads CASGTGTGLIGTQYF. Written as DNA, the CDR3 is TGCGCCAGCGGAACCGGGACAGGGCTTATAGGGACCCAGTACTTC.

This chain links TRBV12-3 or TRBV12-4 with TRBJ2-1; D is possibly TRBD1 (6 bases). Deletions cut 6 bases from V and 5 bases from J, with 11 bases between. The CDR3 runs to 13 residues. The CDR3 DNA is TGTGCCAGCAGCACTTACAGGGACAATGAGCAGTTCTTC. This codes for CASSTYRDNEQFF.

The chain couples TRBV27 to TRBJ2-3; D is uncertain. Germline V lookup: CDR1 MNHEY, CDR2 SMNVEV (reference sequence). The CDR3 totals 17 residues. V gave up 5 bases and J gave up 6 bases, with 24 bases separating them. The CDR3 DNA follows: TGTGCCAGCAGTCCCCCTTCGGCGAGCGCCCCGGCTGATACGCAGTATTTT. It encodes CASSPPSASAPADTQYF.

The chain employs TRBV5-1 and TRBJ1-1; 9 bases map to TRBD1. The trim removed 4 bases at V and 1 base at J, leaving 5 bases unmatched. There are 15 residues in the CDR3. CDR1 is SGHRS and CDR2 is YFSETQ in the germline V gene. The CDR3 DNA follows: TGCGCCAGCAGCATAGGACAGGGGCGGAACACTGAAGCTTTCTTT. Translating it yields CASSIGQGRNTEAFF.

This chain links TRBV13 with TRBJ2-7; 12 bases align to TRBD1. V lost 5 bases to trimming and J lost 3 bases; unmatched junction nucleotides: 8. The CDR3 length is 16 residues. CDR1 and CDR2 (germline): PRHDT, FYEKMQ (reference sequence). As DNA, the CDR3 is TGTGCCAGCAGCCCCGACGGGACAGGGGGCAACTACGAGCAGTACTTC. Translation: CASSPDGTGGNYEQYF.

This clone was detected only once. The CDR3 is CASSTGQGPTDTQYF. The CDR3 DNA reads as TGTGCCAGCAGCACGGGACAGGGGCCTACAGATACGCAGTATTTT. The chain joins TRBV7-8 to TRBJ2-3, with 10 bases identical to TRBD1. Trimming cost V 5 bases and J 3 bases; bases outside gene matches: 5. This CDR3 is 15 amino acids long. Germline V CDR1 and CDR2: SGHVS, FQNEAQ. Variable domain in full (rest from reference TRBV7-8 and TRBJ2-3): GAGVSQSPRYKVAKRGQDVALRCDPISGHVSLFWYQQALGQGPEFLTYFQNEAQLDKSGLPSDRFFAERPEGSVSTLKIQRTQQEDSAVYLCASSTGQGPTDTQYFGPGTRLTVL.

V usage is TRBV5-1 and J usage is TRBJ2-2; D is undetermined. The germline V gene encodes CDR1 SGHRS and CDR2 YFSETQ. There are 14 residues in the CDR3. Trimming shortened V by 5 bases and J by 2 bases, and 10 bases separated the two germline ends. Here the CDR3 reads CASRPLQNTGELFF. CDR3 DNA sequence: TGCGCCAGCAGGCCCTTACAAAACACCGGGGAGCTGTTTTTT.

The V and J genes are TRBV7-9 and TRBJ1-2, with TRBD1 identical over 7 bases. This CDR3 comprises 15 residues. V was clipped by 5 bases and J by 4 bases; unmatched bases: 10. CDR1 and CDR2 (germline): SEHNR, FQNEAQ (reference sequence). CDR3 region: CASSHAGTAPYGYTF. The CDR3 DNA reads TGTGCCAGCAGCCATGCCGGGACAGCCCCCTATGGCTACACCTTC.